This T cell receptor beta chain stems from a study of neurological immune-mediated disorders. General study findings and limits: The greatest degree of TCR clonal expansion was observed in HTLV-1-associated myelopathy, with the lowest in multiple sclerosis, below that of healthy controls. Across subjects, no CDR3 amino acid sequence appeared in expanded clones of more than one subject, a finding that suggested private repertoires in all groups.

With 2 bases removed from V and 1 base from J, the gap between germline ends came to 9 bases. This CDR3 comprises 14 residues. Germline assignment: CDR1 LGHDT and CDR2 YNNKEL (reference sequence). cDNA was made by 5'RACE with 10-nucleotide random UMIs. From 15-18 subjects, over 160 million TCR-beta sequences were obtained in each sequencing run. TCRdb redid the calling of the 5' RACE reads with MiXCR, one entry per CDR3 protein. The sample records some 50,000 distinct CDR3 sequences, roughly 17% being singletons. This clonotype has at least ten counts. What it binds is not known. This clonotype originated in a man between 60 and 70 years old in good health. The sequenced sample was PBMCs. The chain couples TRBV3-1 to TRBJ2-7; D is perhaps TRBD1 (5 bases). The CDR3 loop is CASSQNRRSYEQYF. CDR3 in DNA: TGTGCCAGCAGCCAAAACAGGCGATCCTACGAGCAGTACTTC.